This passage covers 19 T cell receptor beta chains from one sample sequenced in a study of beta chain features in type 1 diabetes (dated by TCRdb to the late 2010s). Library creation used the immunoSEQ multiplex PCR assay. All of the isolated RNA was reverse transcribed with the High Capacity cDNA Reverse Transcription Kit, so expressed TCRB transcripts were sequenced. In TCRdb, the immuneACCESS table is reduced to in-frame sequences with V and J assigned. These tables do not hold every clone; where another copy was compared, an unresolved V gene accounts for under half, and the others remain unexplained. The table for this sample lists about half a million clones; about an eighth of them were counted only once. Roughly 0.046% of the sample is held by the ten biggest clonotypes. The sample was naive CD4+ T cells from blood. Read against the paper, the sample's cell subset or site label means: true naive CD4+ T cells. These receptors all come from a woman in her late teens or twenties in good health.

This clone turned up a few times. The V gene is TRBV30, the J gene TRBJ2-5; 8 nucleotides align to TRBD2. V gave up 2 bases and J gave up 7 bases; unmatched junction bases: 12. This CDR3 region has 15 residues. CDR1 and CDR2 from the germline V gene are GTSNPN and SVGIG (reference sequence). CDR3 sequence reads: CAWSSRGLAYGTQYF. CDR3 coding DNA: TGTGCCTGGAGTTCCCGCGGACTAGCTTACGGGACCCAGTACTTC.

This clone has a handful of counts. V gene TRBV18 combines with J gene TRBJ2-5; D ambiguous. Trimming shortened V by 2 bases and J by 4 bases, and 5 bases separated the two germline ends. The CDR3 sequence is 12 residues long. CDR1 and CDR2 (germline): KGHSH, LQKENI. The DNA for the CDR3 is TGTGCCAGCTCACCAGTATCAGAGACCCAGTACTTC. Residues: CASSPVSETQYF.

This clone was observed a handful of times. The rearrangement uses TRBV2 and TRBJ1-1; 8 bases are shared with TRBD1. V trimming: 7 bases; J trimming: 5 bases; junction bases outside the gene matches: 9. Germline V gives CDR1 SNHLY, CDR2 FYNNEI. CDR3 length: 14 residues. The CDR3 nucleotides are TGTGCCAGCAACCCCGGACAGGGTGGGACTGAAGCTTTCTTT. Translating gives CASNPGQGGTEAFF. The full variable domain, in which reference TRBV2 and TRBJ1-1 provide the parts outside the CDR3, is EPEVTQTPSHQVTQMGQEVILRCVPISNHLYFYWYRQILGQKVEFLVSFYNNEISEKSEIFDDQFSVERPDGSNFTLKIRSTKLEDSAMYFCASNPGQGGTEAFFGQGTRLTVV.

V gene TRBV11-2 combines with J gene TRBJ2-1, with 9 bases aligning to TRBD2. The V gene's germline CDR1 is SGHAT and CDR2 FQNNGV. Trimming took 8 bases from V and 6 from J; bases not matched to a gene: 11. This CDR3 is built from 15 residues. This CDR3 reads CASRLIAGVSNEQFF. As DNA, the CDR3 is TGTGCCAGCCGACTCATAGCGGGAGTTAGCAATGAGCAGTTCTTC. The variable domain in full, with the rest retrieved from reference TRBV11-2 and TRBJ2-1, is EAGVAQSPRYKIIEKRQSVAFWCNPISGHATLYWYQQILGQGPKLLIQFQNNGVVDDSQLPKDRFSAERLKGVDSTLKIQPAKLEDSAVYLCASRLIAGVSNEQFFGPGTRLTVL.

This rearrangement joins TRBV2 to TRBJ1-2; no clear D. CDR3 length equals 12 residues. V lost 6 bases to trimming and J lost 7 bases, with 12 bases between them. Germline-derived CDR1 and CDR2 are SNHLY and FYNNEI. This CDR3 reads CASRTEAGGYTF. As DNA, the CDR3 is TGTGCCAGCAGGACGGAGGCGGGTGGCTACACCTTC.

This clone appeared a few times. J is TRBJ2-4 and V is TRBV6-1; 7 bases are a match to TRBD2. V lost 8 bases and J lost 5; bases outside the gene matches: 3. The CDR3 loop spans 12 amino acids. Looked up from germline, CDR1 is MNHNS and CDR2 is SASEGT. The CDR3 sequence is CASERGQNIQYF. In DNA, the CDR3 is TGTGCCAGCGAGCGGGGTCAAAACATTCAGTACTTC.

The V gene is TRBV18, the J gene TRBJ1-2; no firm D call. The CDR3 covers 10 residues. Germline assignment: CDR1 KGHSH and CDR2 LQKENI. Trimming took 8 bases from V and 8 from J, leaving 9 bases between them. This CDR3 is CASTSKGYTF. Written as DNA, the CDR3 is TGTGCCAGCACCTCCAAGGGCTACACCTTC.

This clone was observed a handful of times. In DNA, the CDR3 is TGTGCCAGCAGCTTCCTTAGCGACCCAACCTACGAGCAGTACTTC. Protein: CASSFLSDPTYEQYF. The J gene is TRBJ2-7, the V gene TRBV7-6; D may be TRBD2 (5 bases). Germline V lookup: CDR1 SGHVS, CDR2 FNYEAQ. The CDR3 totals 15 residues. The V end lost 3 bases, the J end lost 2 bases, and 14 bases lay between the germline ends.

The chain employs TRBV21-1 and TRBJ2-7; the DNA was not used to check the table's D call, TRBD2. TRBV21-1 is shown as a pseudogene. The CDR3 is made up of 16 amino acids. In DNA form, the CDR3 reads TGTGCCAGCACTGAGTCCCTTAACGTTCTAGCGGGGGCGATACTCGTC. Amino acid sequence: CASTESLNVLAGAILV.

The chain employs TRBV14 and TRBJ2-2, with D perhaps given as TRBD1 or TRBD2 (5 bases each). V lost 3 bases and J lost 1, with 12 bases in between. In germline, CDR1 is SGHDN, CDR2 FVKESK. The CDR3 totals 16 residues. The CDR3 is CASSHRMRGNTGELFF. The CDR3 DNA reads as TGTGCCAGCAGCCACCGGATGAGGGGGAACACCGGGGAGCTGTTTTTT.

The V call is TRBV5-1, the J call TRBJ2-3, with D unresolved. V was clipped by 1 base and J by 3 bases, with 9 bases between them. Germline CDR1 and CDR2: SGHRS and YFSETQ. The CDR3 spans 14 residues. The CDR3 DNA reads TGCGCCAGCAGCTTGTCCCAACCGACAGATACGCAGTATTTT. Its protein product is CASSLSQPTDTQYF.

This clone was detected only a few times. The rearrangement joins TRBV13 to TRBJ2-7; TRBD1 matches 8 bases. From germline, CDR1 is PRHDT and CDR2 FYEKMQ (reference sequence). The CDR3 sequence is 15 residues long. Losses at the gene ends were 0 bases for V and 4 bases for J; bases not matched to a gene: 5. The CDR3 nucleotides read TGTGCCAGCAGCTTAGGGGGGACAGGAGGTTACGAGCAGTACTTC. Amino acid sequence: CASSLGGTGGYEQYF.

This clone was detected a few times. The V call is TRBV23-1, the J call TRBJ2-1, with 9 bases matching TRBD2. TRBV23-1 is labeled an ORF, and its function is uncertain. CDR3 size: 16 residues. J lost 8 bases, V lost 2 bases, and 10 bases had no gene match. CDR3 in DNA: TGCGCCAGCAGTCAAGTTGCGGGAGGGCCGACCCATGAGCAGTTCTTC. Protein sequence: CASSQVAGGPTHEQFF.

The rearrangement joins TRBV7-2 to TRBJ2-7, with D possibly TRBD1 on 5 matching bases. V was trimmed by 3 bases and J by 1 base, leaving 10 bases between them. This CDR3 has 14 residues. CDR1 and CDR2 from the germline V gene are SGHTA and FQGNSA. This chain's CDR3 is CASSFGHFSYEQYF. As DNA, the CDR3 is TGTGCCAGCAGCTTCGGACACTTTTCCTACGAGCAGTACTTC.

This clone has a handful of counts. CDR3 bases: TGTGCCAGCAGCCCCACTAGCGGGGGGTACAATGAGCAGTTCTTC. This gives the protein CASSPTSGGYNEQFF. V gene TRBV7-2 combines with J gene TRBJ2-1, with TRBD2 matching 12 bases. CDR1 is SGHTA and CDR2 is FQGNSA in the germline V gene. The CDR3 totals 15 residues. J was trimmed by 4 bases and V by 5 bases; bases with no gene match: 3.

This chain links TRBV7-3 with TRBJ1-1; no definite D call. Germline lookup yields CDR1 SGHTA and CDR2 FQGTGA. Trimming stripped 1 base from V and 7 bases from J, with 10 bases between. The CDR3 totals 13 residues. DNA for the CDR3: TGTGCCAGCAGCTTAAGGGGAAGTGATGAAGCTTTCTTT. Its protein is CASSLRGSDEAFF.

The chain combines TRBV5-4 with TRBJ2-5; D unclear. CDR3 length: 12 residues. Trimming took 0 bases from V and 9 from J, leaving 9 bases between them. Germline V lookup: CDR1 SGHNT, CDR2 YYREEE (reference sequence). DNA of the CDR3: TGTGCCAGCAGCTTGGACCAGGCAGCCCAGTACTTC. It translates to CASSLDQAAQYF.

This clone was detected a few times. The chain employs TRBV29-1 and TRBJ1-2, with 7 bases identical to TRBD1. Germline trimming cut 3 bases from V and 7 bases from J; bases unmatched to any gene: 8. Germline CDR1 reads SQVTM; CDR2 reads ANQGSEA. The CDR3 is 13 amino acids. The CDR3 region is CSVDLDRSAGYTF. In DNA form, the CDR3 reads TGCAGCGTTGACCTGGACAGGTCAGCTGGCTACACCTTC.

This clone was seen only a few times. The CDR3 sequence: CASSLTSGREVYNEQFF. The CDR3 DNA reads as TGTGCCAGCAGCCTGACTAGCGGGAGGGAAGTCTACAATGAGCAGTTCTTC. The chain has TRBV7-2 and TRBJ2-1, with TRBD2 matching over 14 bases. The ends lost 5 bases at V and 3 bases at J; junction bases unmatched: 6. Germline values: CDR1 SGHTA, CDR2 FQGNSA. CDR3 length: 17 amino acids.